A selection of T cell receptor beta chains follows, all from one sample in a study of blood T cell repertoires in COVID-19. The table came from immunoSEQ multiplex PCR; TCRdb's copy has only in-frame clones and leaves some out. Counted here are 220,000 or so clones, nearly 90% occurring once; the ten biggest clones make up about 15%. What was sequenced was PBMCs or T cells enriched from blood (not recorded which). The receptor set was obtained from a man aged 25 to 40 who had been exposed to COVID-19. Both conserved end residues are part of each CDR3. The order of the fields is J gene, D gene, V gene, clone size, CDR3 DNA, CDR3 protein. The D gene is left open where the match is weak. Part of the rows lack a size; the others show once, few, many or a class for expanded clones.

j_gene: TRBJ1-2
d_gene: NA
v_gene: TRBV29-1
abundance: NA
CDR3nt: TGCAGCGTTGCCGGGGGGAGCTGGTATGGCTACACCTTC
CDR3aa: CSVAGGSWYGYTF

j_gene: TRBJ1-6
d_gene: TRBD1
v_gene: TRBV7-9
abundance: NA
CDR3nt: TGTGCCAGCAGCGACCGGGACAGAGAAAATAATTCACCCCTCCACTTT
CDR3aa: CASSDRDRENNSPLHF

j_gene: TRBJ1-2
d_gene: TRBD1
v_gene: TRBV25-1
abundance: NA
CDR3nt: TGTGCCAGCAGTGAAGGACAGGGGAGATCTGATGGCTACACCTTC
CDR3aa: CASSEGQGRSDGYTF

j_gene: TRBJ2-3
d_gene: TRBD1
v_gene: TRBV4-1
abundance: NA
CDR3nt: TGCGCCAGCGGGCAGCGACAGGGAAACACAGATACGCAGTATTTT
CDR3aa: CASGQRQGNTDTQYF

j_gene: TRBJ1-2
d_gene: NA
v_gene: TRBV11-2
abundance: once
CDR3nt: TGTGCCAGCAGCTTAGAGCGGCAGGGCCATGGCTACACCTTC
CDR3aa: CASSLERQGHGYTF

j_gene: TRBJ2-5
d_gene: TRBD2
v_gene: TRBV6-1
abundance: once
CDR3nt: TGTGCCAGCAGTGCCGGACTAGCGGGGGGTATGGAGACCCAGTACTTC
CDR3aa: CASSAGLAGGMETQYF

j_gene: TRBJ2-5
d_gene: TRBD1
v_gene: TRBV7-4
abundance: NA
CDR3nt: TGTGCCAGCAGCCCCCCCGTCGGGACAGGGGAACGGGAGACCCAGTACTTC
CDR3aa: CASSPPVGTGERETQYF

j_gene: TRBJ1-2
d_gene: NA
v_gene: TRBV19
abundance: NA
CDR3nt: TGTGCCAGTAGTATAGTGGGAGGGGCCGGCTACACCTTC
CDR3aa: CASSIVGGAGYTF

j_gene: TRBJ2-1
d_gene: TRBD2
v_gene: TRBV9
abundance: NA
CDR3nt: TGTGCCAGCAGCGTAGGCGGCCAGATAGCGGGGAGAACCAATGAGCAGTTCTTC
CDR3aa: CASSVGGQIAGRTNEQFF

j_gene: TRBJ1-6
d_gene: NA
v_gene: TRBV3-1/TRBV3-2
abundance: few
CDR3nt: TGTGCCAGCAGCCAAGGAGGTCATTCACCCCTCCACTTT
CDR3aa: CASSQGGHSPLHF

j_gene: TRBJ2-5
d_gene: TRBD2
v_gene: TRBV6-6
abundance: once
CDR3nt: TGTGCCAGCAGTTACTCCAGGACTAGCGGGGGGAAACACCAGTACTTC
CDR3aa: CASSYSRTSGGKHQYF

j_gene: TRBJ1-5
d_gene: TRBD1
v_gene: TRBV7-9
abundance: NA
CDR3nt: TGTGCCAGCAGCTTAGGGTTCCTCACAGGGGGTCATCAGCCCCAGCATTTT
CDR3aa: CASSLGFLTGGHQPQHF

j_gene: TRBJ1-6
d_gene: NA
v_gene: TRBV14
abundance: NA
CDR3nt: TGTGCCAGCAGCTGGGCAGGGTTAAATTCACCCCTCCACTTT
CDR3aa: CASSWAGLNSPLHF

j_gene: TRBJ2-5
d_gene: TRBD2
v_gene: TRBV11-1
abundance: NA
CDR3nt: TGTGCCAGCAGTTCCGACGTTAGCGGGGGCATGGAGACCCAGTACTTC
CDR3aa: CASSSDVSGGMETQYF

j_gene: TRBJ1-2
d_gene: TRBD1
v_gene: TRBV6-1
abundance: NA
CDR3nt: TGTGCCAGCAGTGAAGGCAGGACCTGGGACAGGGTGGGCTACACCTTC
CDR3aa: CASSEGRTWDRVGYTF

j_gene: TRBJ2-1
d_gene: TRBD2
v_gene: TRBV6-5
abundance: once
CDR3nt: TGTGCCAGCATTCCTAGCGGGTATTACAATGAGCAGTTCTTC
CDR3aa: CASIPSGYYNEQFF